Below are 19 T cell receptor beta chains sequenced from a single sample in a study of naive and memory T cell subsets. The beta constant-region primer was an equimolar mix of two oligonucleotides covering TRBC1 and TRBC2. Using its own MiXCR run on the UMI-ligation and nested PCR reads, TCRdb lists one record per CDR3 protein. Among over 75,000 distinct CDR3 sequences listed, around 13% were seen once. The source material was central memory CD4+ T cells from blood. These TCRs come from a human donor in good health.

The V gene is TRBV4-1, the J gene TRBJ2-2; D is possibly TRBD2 (6 bases). Trimming left V 2 bases short and J 14 bases short, with 24 bases between. Looked up from germline, CDR1 is MGHRA and CDR2 is YSYEKL. The CDR3 consists of 16 residues. The CDR3 protein is CASSQPDWDPDYVLFF. CDR3 coding DNA: TGCGCCAGCAGCCAACCAGACTGGGACCCGGACTATGTACTGTTTTTT.

This chain connects TRBV27 to TRBJ2-7, with a weak D call TRBD1 (5 bases). From germline, CDR1 is MNHEY and CDR2 SMNVEV (reference sequence). V lost 0 bases and J lost 1, with 13 bases in between. CDR3 length: 16 residues. The CDR3 is CASSLSGVPPSYEQYF. The CDR3 DNA sequence: TGTGCCAGCAGTTTATCAGGGGTGCCCCCATCCTACGAGCAGTACTTC.

The gene calls are TRBV5-4 and TRBJ2-7; 9 bases match TRBD2. V lost 4 bases and J lost 2; bases outside the gene matches: 4. Germline-derived CDR1 and CDR2 are SGHNT and YYREEE (reference sequence). The CDR3 covers 14 residues. The CDR3 coding sequence is TGTGCCAGCAGCGGGGCTAGCGGGACCTACGAGCAGTACTTC. This gives the protein CASSGASGTYEQYF.

The chain is built from TRBV6-6 and TRBJ2-7; D is possibly TRBD2 (6 bases). This CDR3 spans 16 amino acids. The V and J ends lost 0 bases and 3 bases respectively, with 15 bases between them. Germline V gene sequence: CDR1 MNHNY, CDR2 SVGAGI (reference sequence). CDR3 region: CASSYSSAGFVYEQYF. The CDR3 nucleotides are TGTGCCAGCAGTTACTCGTCCGCGGGGTTCGTCTACGAGCAGTACTTC.

This clonotype was counted ten times or more. The CDR3 region has the DNA TGCAGCGTGAGGACAGGCCAAGGCTATGAGCAGTTCTTC. It codes for CSVRTGQGYEQFF. V is TRBV29-1 and J is TRBJ2-1, with TRBD1 identical over 7 bases. Losses at the gene ends were 6 bases for V and 8 bases for J; bases not matched to a gene: 10. The CDR3 is 13 amino acids. Germline V gene sequence: CDR1 SQVTM, CDR2 ANQGSEA.

This clonotype was picked up a small number of times. The rearrangement joins TRBV4-3 to TRBJ2-7; D remains ambiguous. This CDR3 spans 16 amino acids. In germline, CDR1 is LGHNA, CDR2 YSLEER. The germline V and J ends were trimmed by 0 bases and 3 bases, with 15 bases remaining between them. CDR3 region: CASSQDNWSSYYEQYF. The CDR3 DNA is TGCGCCAGCAGCCAAGATAACTGGAGTAGCTACTACGAGCAGTACTTC.

This clonotype was seen repeatedly, ten times or more. The genes are TRBV20-1 and TRBJ2-7; 11 bases match TRBD2. CDR3 length: 14 residues. The V gene's germline CDR1 is DFQATT and CDR2 SNEGSKA (reference sequence). J was trimmed by 2 bases and V by 4 bases; bases with no gene match: 4. DNA for the CDR3: TGCAGTGCTAACCGACTAGCGGGACCCTACGAGCAGTACTTC. Protein sequence: CSANRLAGPYEQYF.

The chain has TRBV3-1 and TRBJ2-7; the D gene could be TRBD1 or TRBD2 (5 bases each). CDR3 size: 15 residues. Germline V CDR1 and CDR2: LGHDT, YNNKEL (reference sequence). Deletions cut 4 bases from V and 1 base from J, with 14 bases between. The CDR3 nucleotides are TGTGCCAGCAGCCCCGGGACGGGACGGTCCTACGAGCAGTACTTC. Translated: CASSPGTGRSYEQYF.

V gene TRBV20-1 combines with J gene TRBJ1-5, with D possibly TRBD1 on 5 matching bases. The V gene's germline CDR1 is DFQATT and CDR2 SNEGSKA (reference sequence). V was cut by 0 bases and J by 3 bases, with 15 bases left in between. This CDR3 comprises 16 residues. DNA for the CDR3: TGCAGTGCTAGAGATGATGTGACAGCCTACAATCAGCCCCAGCATTTT. This gives the protein CSARDDVTAYNQPQHF.

This clonotype was detected only a few times. The J gene is TRBJ1-1, the V gene TRBV6-5, with D maybe TRBD1 (5 bases). In germline, CDR1 is MNHEY, CDR2 SVGAGI. The length of the CDR3 is 16 residues. With 6 bases removed from V and 5 bases from J, the gap between germline ends came to 22 bases. CDR3 DNA: TGTGCCAGCAGCGATGGGACTAAAGGAAGGAGGACTGAAGCTTTCTTT. Amino acids: CASSDGTKGRRTEAFF.

This clonotype was counted a few times. The rearrangement joins TRBV12-3 or TRBV12-4 to TRBJ1-1; D perhaps matches TRBD1 (5 bases). This CDR3 is 13 amino acids long. Deletions cut 7 bases from V and 1 base from J, with 10 bases between. The CDR3 is CASTSQGNTEAFF. The CDR3, as DNA: TGTGCCAGCACGAGCCAGGGGAACACTGAAGCTTTCTTT.

This clonotype was picked up a small number of times. The chain's CDR3 is CSAGTSAGVHEQFF. The CDR3 DNA reads as TGCAGTGCTGGAACTAGCGCCGGAGTCCATGAGCAGTTCTTC. V usage is TRBV20-1 and J usage is TRBJ2-1; 7 nucleotides align to TRBD2. Germline V lookup: CDR1 DFQATT, CDR2 SNEGSKA (reference sequence). V lost 5 bases, J lost 8 bases, and 12 bases stayed unmatched. The CDR3 is made up of 14 amino acids.

Judged by abundance, this clonotype is medium-sized. CDR3 nucleotide sequence: TGTGCCAGCAGCTATACCATATCTCTAGCGGCTAGCTCCTACGAGCAGTACTTC. Its protein product is CASSYTISLAASSYEQYF. The chain uses TRBV28 and TRBJ2-7, with 7 positions matching TRBD2. CDR1 and CDR2 from the germline V gene are MDHEN and SYDVKM. The CDR3 is 18 residues long. V lost 6 bases to trimming and J lost 0 bases; unmatched junction nucleotides: 17.

Ten or more counts support this clonotype. A read error may produce the germline difference seen at one junction end. The CDR3 spells CASSSEGQATRF. The CDR3 DNA follows: TGCGCCAGCAGCTCGGAGGGACAGGCTACCCGTTTC. The rearrangement joins TRBV5-1 to TRBJ2-1; 8 bases are a match to TRBD1. This CDR3 contains 12 residues. The germline V gene encodes CDR1 SGHRS and CDR2 YFSETQ.

Ten or more counts support this clonotype. The CDR3 DNA reads TGTGCCAGCAGCCCACGGGACGCCTACTACGAGCAGTACTTC. This translates into CASSPRDAYYEQYF. This sequence joins TRBV3-1 and TRBJ2-7; the D gene could be TRBD1 or TRBD2 (5 bases each). The CDR3 has 14 amino acids. CDR1 and CDR2 from the germline V gene are LGHDT and YNNKEL (reference sequence). Trimming took 4 bases from V and 3 from J, leaving 13 bases between them.

Ten or more counts support this clonotype. The chain links TRBV4-3 to TRBJ2-1; the D is unclear. V lost 1 base and J 0 bases, leaving 13 bases between the germline ends. The CDR3 is 17 residues long. Germline V lookup: CDR1 LGHNA, CDR2 YSLEER. The CDR3 DNA is TGCGCCAGCAGCCAAGGGGGAACGCACGGCTCCTACAATGAGCAGTTCTTC. Encoded protein: CASSQGGTHGSYNEQFF.

The rearrangement uses TRBV3-1 and TRBJ1-3; possibly TRBD1 for D (5 bases). Looked up from germline, CDR1 is LGHDT and CDR2 is YNNKEL (reference sequence). The ends were cut back, 1 base at V and 7 bases at J, with 8 bases in the middle. The CDR3 consists of 13 residues. CDR3 amino acids: CASSQGQTNTIYF. CDR3 coding DNA: TGTGCCAGCAGCCAAGGACAGACCAACACCATATATTTT.

V gene TRBV7-2 combines with J gene TRBJ1-2; D is ambiguous. Germline V lookup: CDR1 SGHTA, CDR2 FQGNSA. This CDR3 contains 16 residues. V gave up 6 bases and J gave up 1 base, with 18 bases separating them. CDR3 nucleotides: TGTGCCAGCAGAATCCGGACGGGTGGGGTTAACTATGGCTACACCTTC. As protein: CASRIRTGGVNYGYTF. The full variable domain, in which reference TRBV7-2 and TRBJ1-2 provide the parts outside the CDR3, is GAGVSQSPSNKVTEKGKDVELRCDPISGHTALYWYRQSLGQGLEFLIYFQGNSAPDKSGLPSDRFSAERTGGSVSTLTIQRTQQEDSAVYLCASRIRTGGVNYGYTFGSGTRLTVV.

This clonotype was counted between two and nine times. V is TRBV2 and J is TRBJ1-3; 7 bases match TRBD1. The CDR3 is made up of 15 amino acids. V trimming: 9 bases; J trimming: 4 bases; junction bases outside the gene matches: 12. Germline V gene sequence: CDR1 SNHLY, CDR2 FYNNEI. DNA of the CDR3: TGTGCCAGTACCCGTCAGGGGGTGCGAGGAAACACCATATATTTT. It is translated as CASTRQGVRGNTIYF.